This TCR beta chain came from a study of cytomegalovirus exposure and HLA in healthy donors. In the study overall: HLA-typed donors were the source of approximately 88 million unique TCRs held in an early data release. Broader study findings: The productive fraction for most TCR beta V segments was about 90% or about 30% in an earlier analysis. Upon later analysis, HLA-associated TCR beta chains proved more clonally expanded than other, equally common chains. What a later analysis showed was that several of the most significant clusters appeared linked to common viral pathogens.

The CDR3 has 20 amino acids. Germline V lookup: CDR1 ENHRY, CDR2 SYGVKD. V was clipped by 4 bases and J by 4 bases; unmatched bases: 22. The PCR used 60 Vbeta and 13 Jbeta primers. Using immunoSEQ multiplex PCR, the repertoire was profiled, and TCRdb retains in-frame clones only, with some absent. The sample consists of around 170,000 clones, roughly 79% of them appearing once. Worth noting for this clone: Its antigen is not known.

The receptor's source is a man aged 35-49 years in good health and CMV-seronegative. The rearrangement joins TRBV10-3 to TRBJ2-1, with TRBD2 matching 7 bases. The sequencing sample was made of PBMCs. The DNA for the CDR3 is TGTGCCATCAGTGCCCGAGGAGGAAGCGGGACTTCCTCTAAGTACAATGAGCAGTTCTTC. This gives the protein CAISARGGSGTSSKYNEQFF.